The clone carrying this TCR beta chain occurred a few times. This record belongs to a study of blood T cell repertoires in COVID-19. Across the study: Samples came from the United States, Italy and Spain, spanning acute and convalescent COVID-19.

The ends were cut back, 2 bases at V and 7 bases at J, with 15 bases in the middle. This CDR3 contains 14 residues. Germline V gene lookup returns CDR1 WNHNN and CDR2 SYGVQD (reference sequence). How the authors handled the data: Using reference gene primer amplification, nucleated cell counts were estimated. Produced via immunoSEQ multiplex PCR; TCRdb's table is partial and in-frame only. Clone size and the V and J calls come from that table; the DNA yielded D and trimming. The top ten clones hold around 4.1% of a sample with more than 100,000 clones, about 80% of them seen once. The receptor comes from a woman of 80 years or more with acute or convalescent COVID-19. V and J are TRBV10-1 and TRBJ2-7; D perhaps matches TRBD2 (7 bases). Sequenced: peripheral blood. For the CDR3, the DNA is TGCGCCAGCAGTGAGAGTGGGGGGGCGGGAGAGCAGTACTTC. This codes for CASSESGGAGEQYF.